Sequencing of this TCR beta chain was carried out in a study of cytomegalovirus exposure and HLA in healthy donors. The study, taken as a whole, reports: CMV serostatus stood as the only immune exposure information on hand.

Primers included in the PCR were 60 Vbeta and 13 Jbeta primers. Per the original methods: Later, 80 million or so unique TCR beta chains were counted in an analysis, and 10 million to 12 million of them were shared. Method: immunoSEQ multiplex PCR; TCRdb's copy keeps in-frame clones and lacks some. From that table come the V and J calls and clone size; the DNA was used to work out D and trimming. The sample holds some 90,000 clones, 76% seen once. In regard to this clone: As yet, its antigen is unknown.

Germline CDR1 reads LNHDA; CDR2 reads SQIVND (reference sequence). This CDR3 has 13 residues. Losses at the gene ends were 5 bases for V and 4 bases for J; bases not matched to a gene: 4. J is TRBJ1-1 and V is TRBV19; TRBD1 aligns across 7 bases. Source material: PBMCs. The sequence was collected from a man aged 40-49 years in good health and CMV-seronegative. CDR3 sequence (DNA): TGTGCCAGTAGTGGACAGGTGGGCACTGAAGCTTTCTTT. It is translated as CASSGQVGTEAFF.